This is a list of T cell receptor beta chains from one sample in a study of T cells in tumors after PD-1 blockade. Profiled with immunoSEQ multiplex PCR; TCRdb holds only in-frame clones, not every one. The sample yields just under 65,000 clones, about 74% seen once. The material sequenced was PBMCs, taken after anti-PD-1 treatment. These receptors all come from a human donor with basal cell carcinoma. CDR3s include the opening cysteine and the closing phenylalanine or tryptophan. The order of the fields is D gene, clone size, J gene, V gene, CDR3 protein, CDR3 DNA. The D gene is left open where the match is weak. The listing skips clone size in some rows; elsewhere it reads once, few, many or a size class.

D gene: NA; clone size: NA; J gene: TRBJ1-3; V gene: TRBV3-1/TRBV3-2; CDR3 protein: CASSQEGWERYTPGNTIYF; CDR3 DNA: TGTGCCAGCAGCCAAGAAGGATGGGAACGATACACCCCTGGAAACACCATATATTTT
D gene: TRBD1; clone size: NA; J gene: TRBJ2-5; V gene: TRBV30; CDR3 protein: CAWKLGQRSHTQYF; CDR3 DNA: TGTGCCTGGAAACTGGGACAGCGATCCCACACCCAGTACTTC
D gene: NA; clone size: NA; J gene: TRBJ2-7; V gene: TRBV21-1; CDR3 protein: CASSNGQGASYEQYF; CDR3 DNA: TGTGCCAGCAGCAACGGACAGGGGGCGTCCTACGAGCAGTACTTC
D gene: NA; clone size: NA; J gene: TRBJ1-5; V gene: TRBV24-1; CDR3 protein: CATSDGPSDQPQHF; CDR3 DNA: TGTGCCACCAGTGACGGACCAAGCGATCAGCCCCAGCATTTT
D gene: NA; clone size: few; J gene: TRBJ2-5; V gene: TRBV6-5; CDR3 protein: CASRTLQGFQETQYF; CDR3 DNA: TGTGCCAGCAGGACCCTACAGGGCTTCCAAGAGACCCAGTACTTC
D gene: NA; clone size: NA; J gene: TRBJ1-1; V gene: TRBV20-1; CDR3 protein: CSVRGAEAFF; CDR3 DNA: TGCAGTGTCCGAGGGGCGGAGGCTTTCTTT
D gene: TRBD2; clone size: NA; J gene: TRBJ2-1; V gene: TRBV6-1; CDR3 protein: CASSTSDTYNEQFF; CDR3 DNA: TGTGCCAGCAGTACTAGCGACACCTACAATGAGCAGTTCTTC
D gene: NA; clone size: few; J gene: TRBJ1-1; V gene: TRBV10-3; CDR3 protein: CAISAMWENTEAFF; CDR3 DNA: TGTGCCATCAGTGCTATGTGGGAGAACACTGAAGCTTTCTTT
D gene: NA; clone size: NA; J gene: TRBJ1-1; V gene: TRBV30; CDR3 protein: CAWSYNGEAFF; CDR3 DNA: TGTGCCTGGAGTTATAACGGTGAAGCTTTCTTT
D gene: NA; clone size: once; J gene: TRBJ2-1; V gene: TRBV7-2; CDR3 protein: CASSRRGGVYSYNEQFF; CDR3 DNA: TGTGCCAGCAGCCGGAGAGGGGGGGTTTACTCCTACAATGAGCAGTTCTTC
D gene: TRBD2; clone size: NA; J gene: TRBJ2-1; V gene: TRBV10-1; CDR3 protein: CASSGPAGGIDEQFF; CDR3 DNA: TGCGCCAGCAGTGGTCCAGCGGGGGGGATCGATGAGCAGTTCTTC
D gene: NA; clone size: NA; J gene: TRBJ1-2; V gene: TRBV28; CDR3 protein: CASRRLVQGGGYTF; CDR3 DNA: TGTGCCAGCAGACGACTCGTACAGGGAGGTGGCTACACCTTC
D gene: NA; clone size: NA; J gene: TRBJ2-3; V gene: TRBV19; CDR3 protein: CASSITGPDTQYF; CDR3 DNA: TGTGCCAGTAGTATAACTGGTCCAGATACGCAGTATTTT
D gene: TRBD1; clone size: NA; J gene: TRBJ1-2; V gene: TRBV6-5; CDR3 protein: CASNRGHDNYGYTF; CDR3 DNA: TGTGCCAGCAACAGGGGGCACGATAACTATGGCTACACCTTC
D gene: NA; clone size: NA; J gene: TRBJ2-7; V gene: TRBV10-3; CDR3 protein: CAISEGYYEQYF; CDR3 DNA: TGTGCCATCTCGGAGGGGTACTACGAGCAGTACTTC
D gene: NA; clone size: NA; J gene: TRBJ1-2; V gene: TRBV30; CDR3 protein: CAWSPKRGGYTF; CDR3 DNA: TGTGCCTGGAGCCCGAAGAGAGGGGGCTACACCTTC
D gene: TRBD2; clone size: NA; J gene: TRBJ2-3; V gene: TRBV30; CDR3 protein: CAWFRELAGACYF; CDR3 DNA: TGTGCCTGGTTCCGAGAACTAGCGGGGGCCTGCTATTTT
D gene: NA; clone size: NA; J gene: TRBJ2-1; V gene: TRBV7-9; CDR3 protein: CASSFHVNEQFF; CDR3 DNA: TGTGCCAGCAGCTTCCACGTAAATGAGCAGTTCTTC
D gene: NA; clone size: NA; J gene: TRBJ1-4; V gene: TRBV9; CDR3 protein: CASSVDGRRSEKLFF; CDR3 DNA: TGTGCCAGCAGCGTAGACGGACGTCGATCGGAAAAACTGTTTTTT
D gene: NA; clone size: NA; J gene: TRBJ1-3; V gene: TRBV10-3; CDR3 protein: CAVQGAGQSGNTIYF; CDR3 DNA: TGTGCCGTGCAGGGCGCCGGGCAGTCTGGAAACACCATATATTTT
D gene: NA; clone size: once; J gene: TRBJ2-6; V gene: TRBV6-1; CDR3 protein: CASSERHQTGSTANVLTF; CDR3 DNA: TGTGCCAGCAGTGAGAGGCACCAAACAGGTTCCACAGCCAACGTCCTGACTTTC
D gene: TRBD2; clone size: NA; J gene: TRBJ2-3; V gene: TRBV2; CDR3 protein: CASSVWRGADTQYF; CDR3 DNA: TGTGCCAGCAGTGTCTGGCGGGGGGCAGATACGCAGTATTTT
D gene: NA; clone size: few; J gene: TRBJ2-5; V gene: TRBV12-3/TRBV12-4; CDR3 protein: CASSFGREETQYF; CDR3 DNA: TGTGCCAGCAGTTTCGGCAGGGAAGAGACCCAGTACTTC
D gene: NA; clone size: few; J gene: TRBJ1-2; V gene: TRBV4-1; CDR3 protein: CASSPLGIGGYTF; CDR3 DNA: TGCGCCAGCAGCCCACTGGGGATTGGAGGCTACACCTTC
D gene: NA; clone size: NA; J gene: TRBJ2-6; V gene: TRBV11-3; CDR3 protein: CASSSTAGANVLTF; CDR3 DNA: TGTGCCAGCAGCTCGACAGCTGGGGCCAACGTCCTGACTTTC
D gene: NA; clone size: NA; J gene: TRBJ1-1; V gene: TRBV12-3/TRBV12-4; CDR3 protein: CASSLSLRVHAFF; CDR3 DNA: TGTGCCAGCAGTTTGAGTCTCAGGGTTCACGCTTTCTTT
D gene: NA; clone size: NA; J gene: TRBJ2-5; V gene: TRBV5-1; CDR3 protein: CASSFTGGPSETQYF; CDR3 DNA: TGCGCCAGCAGCTTCACCGGGGGGCCTTCAGAGACCCAGTACTTC